This entry is about one TCR beta chain. There is no known antigen for this receptor. The data originate from a study of control samples from healthy donors and cancer patients (dated by TCRdb to about 2020). The germline V gene encodes CDR1 SQVTM and CDR2 ANQGSEA. V is cut back by 6 bases and J by 5 bases, with 7 bases in the junction unmatched. Spanning cysteine to phenylalanine, the CDR3 consists of 14 amino acids. CDR3 DNA only is kept here, 42 bases in frame from base 1. The library was obtained by the immunoSEQ multiplex PCR assay. TCRdb stores this immuneACCESS table with in-frame sequences only. Part of the clones is absent; in the studies checked, under half of the shortfall reflects unresolved V genes, and no reason is known for the rest. The sample's own table lists approximately 190,000 clones. Of the sample, around 2% falls within the top ten clones.

Sequenced input: blood. The receptor was derived from a woman aged 25 to 39 in good health. The chain was built from TRBV29-1 and TRBJ2-7, with TRBD2 identical over 13 junction bases. DNA sequence: TGCAGCGTCCTCGGGACTAGCGGGGAGAACGAGCAGTACTTC. It codes for CSVLGTSGENEQYF.